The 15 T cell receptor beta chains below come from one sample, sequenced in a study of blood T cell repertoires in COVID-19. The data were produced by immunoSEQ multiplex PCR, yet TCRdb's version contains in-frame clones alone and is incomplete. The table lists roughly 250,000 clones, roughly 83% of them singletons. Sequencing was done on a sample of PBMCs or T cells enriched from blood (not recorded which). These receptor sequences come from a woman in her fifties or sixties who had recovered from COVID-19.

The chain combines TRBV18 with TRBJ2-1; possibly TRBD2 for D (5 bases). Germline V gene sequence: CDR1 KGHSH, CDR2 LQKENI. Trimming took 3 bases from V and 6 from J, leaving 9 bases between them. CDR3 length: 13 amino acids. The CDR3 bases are TGTGCCAGCTCACCGTCTAGCTCCAATGAGCAGTTCTTC. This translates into CASSPSSSNEQFF.

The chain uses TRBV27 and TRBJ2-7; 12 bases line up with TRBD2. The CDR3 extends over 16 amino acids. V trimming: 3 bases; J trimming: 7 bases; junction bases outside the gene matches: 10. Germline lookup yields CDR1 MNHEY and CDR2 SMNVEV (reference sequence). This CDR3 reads CASSFQLAGGSGEQYF. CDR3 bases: TGTGCCAGCAGTTTTCAACTAGCGGGGGGATCTGGGGAGCAGTACTTC.

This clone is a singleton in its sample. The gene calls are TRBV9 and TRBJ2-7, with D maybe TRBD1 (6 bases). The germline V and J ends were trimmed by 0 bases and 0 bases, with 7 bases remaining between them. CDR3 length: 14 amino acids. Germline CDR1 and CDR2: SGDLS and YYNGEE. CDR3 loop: CASSVDRDSYEQYF. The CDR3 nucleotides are TGTGCCAGCAGCGTAGACAGGGACTCCTACGAGCAGTACTTC. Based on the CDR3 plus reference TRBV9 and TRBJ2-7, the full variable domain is DSGVTQTPKHLITATGQRVTLRCSPRSGDLSVYWYQQSLDQGLQFLIQYYNGEERAKGNILERFSAQQFPDLHSELNLSSLELGDSALYFCASSVDRDSYEQYFGPGTRLTVT.

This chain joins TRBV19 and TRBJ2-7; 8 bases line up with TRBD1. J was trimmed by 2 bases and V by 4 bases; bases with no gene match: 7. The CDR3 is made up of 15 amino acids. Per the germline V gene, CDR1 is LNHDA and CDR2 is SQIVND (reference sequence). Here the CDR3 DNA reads TGTGCCAGTAGTACGCTAAGGACAGGGACCTACGAGCAGTACTTC. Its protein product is CASSTLRTGTYEQYF.

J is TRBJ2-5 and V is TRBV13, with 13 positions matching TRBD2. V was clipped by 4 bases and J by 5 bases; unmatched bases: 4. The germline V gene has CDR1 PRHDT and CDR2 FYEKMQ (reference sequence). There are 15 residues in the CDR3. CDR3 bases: TGTGCCAGCAGCTCAACTAGCGGGGGGGCGGAGACCCAGTACTTC. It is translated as CASSSTSGGAETQYF.

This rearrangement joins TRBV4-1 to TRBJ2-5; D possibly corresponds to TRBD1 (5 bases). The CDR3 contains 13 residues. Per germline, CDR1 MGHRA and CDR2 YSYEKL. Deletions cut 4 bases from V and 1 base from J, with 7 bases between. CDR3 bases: TGCGCCAGCAGCCGACAGATCCAAGAGACCCAGTACTTC. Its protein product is CASSRQIQETQYF.

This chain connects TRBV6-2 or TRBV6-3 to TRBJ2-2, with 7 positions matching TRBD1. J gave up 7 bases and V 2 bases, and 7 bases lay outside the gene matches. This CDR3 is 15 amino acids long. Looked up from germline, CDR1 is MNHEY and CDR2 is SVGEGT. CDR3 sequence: CASSYEQGVGGELFF. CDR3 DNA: TGTGCCAGCAGTTACGAGCAGGGGGTCGGCGGGGAGCTGTTTTTT.

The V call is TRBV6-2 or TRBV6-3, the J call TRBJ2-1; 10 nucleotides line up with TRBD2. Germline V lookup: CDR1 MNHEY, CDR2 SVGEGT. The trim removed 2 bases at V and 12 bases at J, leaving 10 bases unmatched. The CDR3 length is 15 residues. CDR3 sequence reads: CASSYEGTSVKRQFF. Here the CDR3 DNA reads TGTGCCAGCAGTTACGAGGGGACTAGCGTAAAGCGGCAGTTCTTC.

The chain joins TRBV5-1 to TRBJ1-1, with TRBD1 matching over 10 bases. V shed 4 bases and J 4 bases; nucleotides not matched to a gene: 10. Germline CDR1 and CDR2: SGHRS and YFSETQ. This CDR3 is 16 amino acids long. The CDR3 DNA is TGCGCCAGCAGCCCGGGACAGGGGATCTTTGCCACTGAAGCTTTCTTT. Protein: CASSPGQGIFATEAFF.

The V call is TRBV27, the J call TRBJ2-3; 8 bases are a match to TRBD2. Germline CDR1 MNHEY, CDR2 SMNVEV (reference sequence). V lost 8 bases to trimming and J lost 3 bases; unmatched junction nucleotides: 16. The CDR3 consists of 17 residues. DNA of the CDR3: TGTGCCAGCGGTCACCGCGCGGCGGGAGGAGCAACAGATACGCAGTATTTT. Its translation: CASGHRAAGGATDTQYF.

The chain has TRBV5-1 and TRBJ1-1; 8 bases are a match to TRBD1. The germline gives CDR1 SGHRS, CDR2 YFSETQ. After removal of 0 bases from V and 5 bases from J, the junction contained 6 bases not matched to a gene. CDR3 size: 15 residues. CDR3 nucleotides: TGCGCCAGCAGCTTGGGGTCAGGGGGCGTTACTGAAGCTTTCTTT. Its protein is CASSLGSGGVTEAFF.

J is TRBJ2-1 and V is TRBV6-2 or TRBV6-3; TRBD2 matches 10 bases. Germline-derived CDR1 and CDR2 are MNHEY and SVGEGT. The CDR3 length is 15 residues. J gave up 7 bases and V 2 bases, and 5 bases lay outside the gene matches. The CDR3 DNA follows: TGTGCCAGCAGTTACGCCAGCGGGAGGGGTAATGAGCAGTTCTTC. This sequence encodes CASSYASGRGNEQFF.

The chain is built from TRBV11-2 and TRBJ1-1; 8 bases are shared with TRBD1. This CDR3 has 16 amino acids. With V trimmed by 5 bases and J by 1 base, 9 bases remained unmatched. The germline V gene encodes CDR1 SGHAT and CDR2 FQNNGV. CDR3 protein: CASSPTLGTGNTEAFF. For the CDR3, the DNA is TGTGCCAGCAGCCCCACCCTCGGGACAGGGAACACTGAAGCTTTCTTT.

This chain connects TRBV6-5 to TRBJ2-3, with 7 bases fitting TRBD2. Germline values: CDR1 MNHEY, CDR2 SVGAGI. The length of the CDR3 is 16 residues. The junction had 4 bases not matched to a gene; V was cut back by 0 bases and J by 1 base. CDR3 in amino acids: CASSYSGGRGTDTQYF. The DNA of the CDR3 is TGTGCCAGCAGTTACTCCGGCGGGAGAGGCACAGATACGCAGTATTTT.

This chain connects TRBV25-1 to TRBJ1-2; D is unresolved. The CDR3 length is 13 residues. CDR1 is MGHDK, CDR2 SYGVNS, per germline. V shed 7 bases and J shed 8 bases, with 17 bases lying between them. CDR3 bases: TGTGCCAGCACCCCTGGGCCCGCAACCGGCTACACCTTC. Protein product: CASTPGPATGYTF.